The clone carrying this T cell receptor (beta chain) turned up a few times. The sample comes from a study of cytotoxic CD8 clonotypes in ibrutinib-treated CLL. About the research overall: Across the patients, some eleven were relapsed/refractory, about 14 treatment-naive and roughly 17 IGHV unmutated. When averaged across all of the samples, the counts came to approximately 250,000 productive templates and more than 75,000 productive rearrangements.

TCRdb's copy holds only in-frame clones and misses some; the assay was immunoSEQ multiplex PCR. The sample carries about 200,000 clones, 60% to 80% recorded once. The CDR3 is made up of 15 amino acids. Looked up from germline, CDR1 is MGHRA and CDR2 is YSYEKL. V dropped 3 bases and J dropped 3; count of bases not matched to a gene: 8. This specimen was PBMCs, taken after 12 months of ibrutinib treatment. The TCR sequence derives from a human donor with chronic lymphocytic leukemia. The genes are TRBV4-1 and TRBJ2-7, with TRBD2 matching over 7 bases. CDR3 in DNA: TGCGCCAGCAGCCAGGTAGCGGGCCGCGACTACGAGCAGTACTTC. Its protein is CASSQVAGRDYEQYF.